This is a list of T cell receptor beta chains from one sample in a study of Graves' ophthalmopathy and Graves' hyperthyroidism. One entry per CDR3 protein, called by TCRdb with MiXCR from the multiplex PCR reads. This table holds hundreds of thousands of distinct CDR3 sequences, around 15% found once. The sequencing sample was made of blood. These receptors were obtained from a woman in her 30s with Graves' ophthalmopathy. The conserved cysteine and the conserved F or W are not part of the CDR3 here. The order of the fields is V gene, J gene, CDR3 protein.

>TRBV12-3/TRBV12-4|TRBJ1-1
ASSSREVNTEAF
>TRBV2|TRBJ1-5
ASSERGRAGQPQH
>TRBV5-1|TRBJ1-5
ASSLGLLENNQPQH
>TRBV11-2|TRBJ2-7
ASSLVAIEQY
>TRBV9|TRBJ2-2
ASSVGGAGTGELF
>TRBV28|TRBJ1-5
ASSLYWTPAQH
>TRBV12-3/TRBV12-4|TRBJ1-5
ASSLDSYSNQPQR
>TRBV7-3|TRBJ1-1
ASSPGGQGTEAF
>TRBV7-2|TRBJ2-5
ASSGSGRETQY
>TRBV6-1|TRBJ1-1
ASTIGGASTEAF
>TRBV6-1|TRBJ1-3
ASTGNTIY
>TRBV9|TRBJ2-5
ASSVSGGEETQY
>TRBV12-5|TRBJ1-1
ASARFDTEAF
>TRBV4-2|TRBJ1-3
ASSQVGTVNSGNTIY
>TRBV12-3/TRBV12-4|TRBJ2-5
ASKNPSETQY
>TRBV6-1|TRBJ2-7
ASSDRTLGEQY
>TRBV6-2/TRBV6-3|TRBJ2-5
ASSRTRETQY
>TRBV27|TRBJ2-5
ASGPSGTSGKTQY
>TRBV20-1|TRBJ1-2
SAWTGSYGYT
>TRBV30|TRBJ1-2
ACRALDNYGYT
>TRBV24-1|TRBJ2-4
ATSDGRAKNIQY
>TRBV6-1|TRBJ1-1
ASSEQGSTEAF
>TRBV6-1|TRBJ2-7
ASSGRGQSYEQY
>TRBV30|TRBJ1-2
AWSYGRRNA
>TRBV28|TRBJ2-7
ASTHTTGYEQY
>TRBV4-1|TRBJ1-2
ASSPLGRKNGYT
>TRBV9|TRBJ2-7
ASSVATGSSYEQY
>TRBV2|TRBJ1-5
ASSADRGTQPQH
>TRBV6-5|TRBJ2-5
ASRGGGKETQY
>TRBV28|TRBJ1-5
ASSLRDRQYQPQH
>TRBV28|TRBJ2-7
ASSSGWGGSYEQY
>TRBV19|TRBJ1-1
ASSIRVENTEAF
>TRBV6-1|TRBJ2-7
ASSLNSGAKRFYEQY
>TRBV4-1|TRBJ2-5
ASSPSVQETQY
>TRBV6-4|TRBJ2-7
ASASGGGYEQY
>TRBV7-2|TRBJ2-5
ASSRSALETQY
>TRBV18|TRBJ2-7
ASSLQTEYEQY
>TRBV19|TRBJ1-2
ASSFQGRMTYGYT
>TRBV28|TRBJ2-7
ASSMTYEQY
>TRBV14|TRBJ2-4
ASSQGGVYIQY
>TRBV12-3/TRBV12-4|TRBJ1-5
ASRRDSFPNQPQH
>TRBV2|TRBJ1-2
ASSEGSAGRLGYT
>TRBV20-1|TRBJ2-7
SAGRDALSEQY
>TRBV7-2|TRBJ1-2
ASSLGVPRGYT
>TRBV29-1|TRBJ2-7
SVEHRDYQKGGYEQY
>TRBV7-8|TRBJ1-5
ASSPGDSNQPQH
>TRBV28|TRBJ2-7
ASSGLSRHEQY
>TRBV7-2|TRBJ1-2
ASSLATLANYGYT
>TRBV6-1|TRBJ1-5
ASSEDGTYQPQH
>TRBV5-1|TRBJ2-2
ASSSLVSPTNTGELF
>TRBV6-5|TRBJ1-1
ASSYGDLTAF
>TRBV29-1|TRBJ2-7
SVELQPGEQY
>TRBV4-1|TRBJ2-7
ASSQESGNSYEQY